This T cell receptor beta chain was sequenced in a study of cytomegalovirus exposure and HLA in healthy donors. Findings and caveats of the study: In an earlier analysis, about 87% or about 30%: the productive usage of most TCR beta V segments. Some V segments, TRBV6-2 and TRBV6-3 among them, were indistinguishable and were therefore excluded.

The CDR3 consists of 15 residues. V lost 0 bases and J 2 bases, leaving 8 bases between the germline ends. Germline V CDR1 and CDR2: LNHDA, SQIVND (reference sequence). With 60 Vbeta and 13 Jbeta primers, the PCR was carried out. Generated by immunoSEQ multiplex PCR, the TCRdb table keeps only in-frame clones and is missing some. Here the sample spans more than 150,000 clones, about 81% being singletons. This clone was detected only once. Antigen: not known. This sequence was found in a woman in her 30s in good health and CMV-seronegative. Sequenced sample: PBMCs. The genes are TRBV19 and TRBJ1-5; TRBD1 might be the D (5 bases). The CDR3 DNA reads as TGTGCCAGTAGTATAGATAGCAGGGGCAATCAGCCCCAGCATTTT. Amino acids: CASSIDSRGNQPQHF.